One and the same sample provided the 10 T cell receptor beta chains below, sequenced in a study of beta chain features in type 1 diabetes. General study results and limits: All four CD4+ subsets of Type 1 diabetes patients contained TCRB CDR3s that were moderately but significantly shorter.

What was sequenced were expressed TCRB transcripts, since all of the isolated RNA had been reverse transcribed. Libraries were prepared by immunoSEQ multiplex PCR; TCRdb keeps only in-frame clonotypes and omits some of them. The table lists around 140,000 clones, 10% to 15% of them singletons. Their antigens are not known. Sequencing was carried out using central memory CD4+ T cells from blood. These TCRs come from a man aged 18-30 years with type 1 diabetes.

In this sample, this clone turned up a few times. The rearrangement joins TRBV7-6 to TRBJ2-1; no firm D call. The germline V gene encodes CDR1 SGHVS and CDR2 FNYEAQ. This CDR3 comprises 14 residues. The V gene lost 3 bases and the J gene lost 3 bases, with 9 bases spanning the gap. The CDR3 DNA follows: TGTGCCAGCAGCTTGTACGGAAACTACAATGAGCAGTTCTTC. This encodes CASSLYGNYNEQFF.

This clone occurred a few times. The chain links TRBV9 to TRBJ2-5, with TRBD2 matching over 12 bases. The DNA end is a closer match to TRBJ2-7, so the J assignment may be wrong. Germline loops: CDR1 SGDLS, CDR2 YYNGEE. The CDR3 has 15 amino acids. The CDR3 sequence: CASSARTSGEYEQYF. The CDR3 bases are TGTGCCAGCAGCGCCCGGACTAGCGGGGAATACGAGCAGTACTTC.

The chain links TRBV5-1 to TRBJ1-2; D is possibly TRBD1 (6 bases). Trimming stripped 4 bases from V and 7 bases from J, with 14 bases between. The length of the CDR3 is 13 residues. The germline gives CDR1 SGHRS, CDR2 YFSETQ. CDR3 DNA: TGCGCCAGCAGCGGCTCAGGGGATGCTGGCTACACCTTC. Protein product: CASSGSGDAGYTF. Combining the CDR3 with reference TRBV5-1 and TRBJ1-2 gives the whole variable domain KAGVTQTPRYLIKTRGQQVTLSCSPISGHRSVSWYQQTPGQGLQFLFEYFSETQRNKGNFPGRFSGRQFSNSRSEMNVSTLELGDSALYLCASSGSGDAGYTFGSGTRLTVV.

The genes are TRBV19 and TRBJ2-1; 8 bases agree with TRBD1. The CDR3 has 15 amino acids. CDR1 is LNHDA and CDR2 is SQIVND in the germline V gene (reference sequence). Trimming cost V 8 bases and J 9 bases; bases outside gene matches: 15. For the CDR3, the DNA is TGTGCCAGTGGGAACCGGGACAGGCTCTTTTCTGAGCAGTTCTTC. As protein: CASGNRDRLFSEQFF. The entire variable domain, with the rest obtained from reference TRBV19 and TRBJ2-1, is as follows: DGGITQSPKYLFRKEGQNVTLSCEQNLNHDAMYWYRQDPGQGLRLIYYSQIVNDFQKGDIAEGYSVSREKKESFPLTVTSAQKNPTAFYLCASGNRDRLFSEQFFGPGTRLTVL.

On this clone: A clone one base away is much larger, so this may be a read error. DNA of the CDR3: TGTGCCAGCAGCCCCCGGACAGGGGGTAACTATGGCTACACCTTC. Amino acid sequence: CASSPRTGGNYGYTF. The V and J genes are TRBV7-8 and TRBJ1-2, with 10 bases aligning to TRBD1. Germline CDR1 and CDR2: SGHVS and FQNEAQ. The CDR3 consists of 15 residues. J lost 1 base, V lost 5 bases, and 4 bases had no gene match.

This clone showed up just a few times. The genes are TRBV6-6 and TRBJ2-7; 8 bases are shared with TRBD1. V was clipped by 4 bases and J by 0 bases; unmatched bases: 5. This CDR3 contains 15 residues. Looked up from germline, CDR1 is MNHNY and CDR2 is SVGAGI (reference sequence). Here the CDR3 DNA reads TGTGCCAGCAGTTCCAGGGGGCCCAGCTCCTACGAGCAGTACTTC. Its translation: CASSSRGPSSYEQYF.

This clone has only a few counts. The chain employs TRBV12-5 and TRBJ2-1; 10 bases line up with TRBD1. This CDR3 contains 15 residues. Trimming at V came to 9 bases and at J to 9 bases, leaving 14 bases not matched to a gene. Per germline, CDR1 LGHNT and CDR2 FRNRAP. CDR3 in DNA: TGTGCTAGCCAAACCGGGACAGGGGCTTTGGGTGAGCAGTTCTTC. This encodes CASQTGTGALGEQFF.

The chain links TRBV11-3 to TRBJ2-3, with 9 bases that match TRBD2. The CDR3 is 15 amino acids. The junction had 3 bases not matched to a gene; V was cut back by 4 bases and J by 1 base. Germline CDR1 reads SGHNT; CDR2 reads YENEEA. This chain's CDR3 is CASSSRGGGTDTQYF. In DNA, the CDR3 is TGTGCCAGCAGCTCGCGGGGGGGTGGCACAGATACGCAGTATTTT. The full variable domain, completed using reference TRBV11-3 and TRBJ2-3, is EAGVVQSPRYKIIEKKQPVAFWCNPISGHNTLYWYLQNLGQGPELLIRYENEEAVDDSQLPKDRFSAERLKGVDSTLKIQPAELGDSAVYLCASSSRGGGTDTQYFGPGTRLTVL.

This chain joins TRBV7-9 and TRBJ2-7; 8 bases map to TRBD1. The CDR3 has 15 amino acids. Germline-derived CDR1 and CDR2 are SEHNR and FQNEAQ (reference sequence). V shed 5 bases, J shed 4 bases, and the junction held 10 bases outside the gene matches. The CDR3 reads CASSPNRGWEYEQYF. CDR3 nucleotide sequence: TGTGCCAGCAGCCCTAACAGGGGGTGGGAGTACGAGCAGTACTTC.

This clone was observed a handful of times. The CDR3, as DNA: TGTGCCAGCTCATCGTCCGGGCAGGGCTCCTACGAGCAGTACTTC. It is translated as CASSSSGQGSYEQYF. The rearrangement links TRBV18 to TRBJ2-7; tentative D call: TRBD1 (5 bases). Germline V CDR1 and CDR2: KGHSH, LQKENI. The ends were cut back, 5 bases at V and 0 bases at J, with 14 bases in the middle. CDR3 size: 15 residues.